This T cell receptor beta chain was identified during a study of cytomegalovirus exposure and HLA in healthy donors (TCRdb year 2017). With respect to the entire study: According to an earlier analysis of a few hundred of the donors, some 170 million T cells yielded 95 million to 140 million unique TCR beta sequences and about 300 Gb of sequence data. To study patterns of TCR occurrence, a later analysis re-analyzed previously published TCR beta repertoires from around 670 donors and added high-resolution HLA genotyping. Among 300 to 500 genotyped donors of the cohort, an average of around 220,000 unique TCR beta nucleotide sequences was sequenced per donor, of which 15% to 20% were non-productive. Using immunosequencing, the study profiled T cell repertoires from roughly 650 subjects and related those repertoires to cytomegalovirus serostatus. An earlier analysis of about 620 of the donors applied high-throughput TCR beta sequencing to assess whether each TCR beta V gene segment acted as functional or pseudogenic. The aim of the study was to test whether cataloging public T cell receptors could identify signatures of past pathogen exposure. Rather than drawing on any new phenotypic data, the later analysis identified candidate immune exposures from TCR beta sequences and the way those sequences occurred across donors. Every repertoire in the discovery cohort had been generated on one and the same sequencing platform. Of the approximately 370 genotyped donors, 75% to 85% were placed in the genetic ancestry cluster associated with self-reported Caucasian donors. Approximately 300 gigabases of sequencing data and around 85 million unique TCR sequences made up an early release that covered several hundred HLA-typed donors. To predict cytomegalovirus infection status, the study brought together high-throughput TCR immunosequencing, statistical association of individual TCRs with disease status, and machine learning. The number of donors typed differed by locus, with roughly 620-640 for A, B, C, DRB1 and DQB1, around 500 for DQA1, 600 to 610 for DPA1, and 400 to 490 for DPB1. Donor age, sex, ethnicity and CMV serostatus were collected together with the repertoire data. Both class I and class II loci were covered by HLA typing, at four-digit resolution. Because of strong linkage in the cohort, roughly five DR-DQ haplotypes were treated as single units for association and clustering. A later genetic analysis used genome-wide SNP genotypes for about 65% of the roughly 700 donors, treating that subset as a discovery cohort. In addition to the first cohort of 650 to 750 subjects, a separate validation cohort of approximately 130 different subjects was used.

The cohort consisted of 650 to 700 healthy bone marrow donors. Cohort members were all nominally healthy when sampled, although unrecorded immune exposures were likely present. The donor was CMV seronegative and was included in the group of a few hundred seronegative cohort members. A peripheral blood sample was provided by each donor, and peripheral blood mononuclear cells were used for TCR beta sequencing. Genomic DNA extraction from the blood cell samples was performed with the Qiagen DNeasy Blood Extraction Kit. The investigation overall reported the following: A later analysis found that TCR association rates varied across HLA loci, with DRB1 alleles showing the most associated TCRs and HLA-C alleles the fewest. A cluster of highly shared sequence variants was judged likely to be a technical artifact of the sequencing pipeline. A total of 150 to 200 TCR beta chains were listed by the study as associated with cytomegalovirus. A later genetic analysis associated a missense DCLRE1C variant with V-gene and J-gene trimming of TCR beta chains, and an independent cohort replicated the association. When HLA alleles, especially DR and DQ, strongly co-occurred, TCR associations were difficult to assign to individual alleles. Compared with the approximately 600-donor mean, donors in an Asian-associated ancestry cluster had fewer N-insertions in productive TCRs, according to a later genetic analysis. A further reported finding was that TCR beta sequences accurately predicted the HLA-A and HLA-B alleles for most subjects in the first cohort. HLA typing was unavailable for some donors at each locus, so association tests used only the typed subset. In a later analysis, most CMV-associated TCR beta chains were found to appear HLA-restricted, with HLA associations seemingly driven largely by CMV exposure. Some IMGT-functional V segments, including TRBV6-2 and TRBV6-3, could not be distinguished by the 87-base-pair reads and were therefore excluded. Correlated functional status among segregating V segments might be attributable to linkage disequilibrium, but an unknown experimental factor could not be ruled out. Immune exposure information for the cohort was limited to CMV serostatus. An earlier analysis of around 540 of the donors showed that most TCR beta V segments appeared in productive rearrangements either about 90% or about 30% of the time, which broadly matched IMGT annotations. The authors suggested that the approach could potentially be generalized to other disease states and immunological phenotypes. At a false discovery rate of 0.05, a later analysis linked some 17,000 TCR beta sequences to specific HLA alleles. According to a later analysis, parvovirus B19, influenza, CMV and Epstein-Barr virus appeared linked to several top co-occurrence clusters. The classifier was reported to diagnose cytomegalovirus status with high specificity and sensitivity in both the original and validation cohorts. Because counts were too low, about 15 rarely observed V segments, including chromosome 9 orphons, were left out of the earlier analysis of a few hundred of the donors. While some public TCRs were present in many individuals, most TCR sequences turned up only very rarely across donors. In a later analysis, HLA-associated TCR beta chains showed more clonal expansion and lower generation probabilities than non-associated chains that were equally common. Sequencing depth was assumed to be roughly uniform across donors in the presence/absence analyses, though that assumption may not hold. This cohort had only TCR beta chains sequenced, and the lack of alpha or paired-chain data limited which features could be detected. A few of the identified cytomegalovirus-associated TCR beta chains were confirmed in vitro to be specific for cytomegalovirus antigens.

Libraries came from the immunoSEQ multiplex PCR assay. For the multiplex PCR, a mixture combining 60 forward primers for TCR Vbeta segments and 13 reverse primers for TCR Jbeta segments was used. The CDR3 region of rearranged TCR beta genes was amplified from genomic DNA by a multiplex PCR assay. Amplified TCR beta libraries were sequenced as 87-base-pair reads on the Illumina HiSeq System. The authors' pipeline ran thus. Across the roughly 600 repertoires, a later analysis counted roughly 77 million unique TCR beta chains, around 11 million of which were shared by at least two donors. A nearest-neighbor algorithm error-corrected the raw reads and collapsed the reads into unique sequences, merging closely related sequences to remove PCR and sequencing errors. Alignment of CDR3 sequences to IMGT reference sequences was used to assign V, D and J gene segments. For a sequence to be retained, a match of at least six nucleotides to both a V gene segment and a J gene segment was required. Rearrangements were called productive when the CDR3 lacked stop codons and stayed in frame with V and J; all others were non-productive. CDR3 was defined by IMGT convention, running from the second conserved V-encoded cysteine to the conserved J-encoded phenylalanine. In an earlier analysis of just under 600 of the donors, sequences lacking an unambiguous match to a single V gene segment were excluded. In an earlier analysis of almost 600 of the donors, a V segment was called functional when productive rearrangements were above 56.7%, and segregating when the standard deviation between donors exceeded 5%. A statistical classification framework was built to diagnose cytomegalovirus status from the catalog of TCR beta chain sequences. V and J gene assignment, in a later analysis, came from comparing TCR nucleotide sequences with IMGT/GENE-DB human TR gene sequences. In a later analysis, CDR3 sequences and most-parsimonious VDJ recombination scenarios were assigned using the TCRdist pipeline. In a later analysis, every TCR beta chain was defined by the combination of its CDR3 amino acid sequence and its V-gene family, and reads without a unique V-gene family were dropped. A later analysis removed 592 highly shared, low-generation-probability nucleotide sequences to deal with suspected cross-contamination and a sequencing artifact. In a later analysis, a clonal expansion index was calculated for each public chain from normalized within-repertoire ranks of inferred template counts. In a later analysis, generation probabilities were computed with a VDJ recombination model fitted to out-of-frame rearrangements, and the resulting probabilities were checked against IGoR. Hypergeometric tests were used in a later analysis to score TCR-TCR, TCR-HLA and TCR-CMV co-occurrence, with a repertoire-size bias correction applied to the TCR pairs. In a later analysis, false discovery rates were estimated by permuting HLA or CMV assignments 20 times. In a later analysis, co-occurring TCRs were grouped using DBSCAN, and TCRdist sequence similarity was added for clustering within HLA-allele-positive subsets. Co-occurrence clustering excluded repertoires with fewer than 30,000 or more than 120,000 public chains, plus five with anomalous nucleotide sharing. The table comes from immuneACCESS by way of TCRdb, which keeps in-frame sequences with V and J called. Part of the clones is missing from these tables; in studies checked, under half for an unresolved V gene and the rest for unknown reasons. V and J calls plus clone size are reproduced from that table; the DNA served to infer D and trimming. The sample records about 220,000 clones, over 60% of which are singletons. 0.63% of the sample belongs to the ten largest clones.

This clone appeared a few times. The specificity of this receptor is unknown. The input lacks base qualities; no much larger clone sits a single base away. V gives up 2 bases and J gives up 5 bases, and the segment between their germline ends measures 13 bases. Via the germline V gene, CDR1 is MNHEY and CDR2 SVGAGI. Counted from cysteine to phenylalanine, this CDR3 has 15 amino acids. Only the CDR3 region is kept as DNA, spanning 45 bases read in frame from base 1. Material for sequencing was PBMCs. The clonotype originates from a man aged 18 to 29 in good health and CMV-seronegative. The chain joins TRBV6-5 to TRBJ1-5; the D gene is perhaps TRBD1, from 6 matching bases. The CDR3 reads CASSYPGQSYQPQHF. The DNA sequence is given as TGTGCCAGCAGTTACCCTGGACAGTCTTATCAGCCCCAGCATTTT.